One sample yielded the 10 T cell receptor beta chains listed below, sequenced in a study of blood T cell repertoires in COVID-19. The method was immunoSEQ multiplex PCR; TCRdb's version includes in-frame clones alone and lacks a portion of them. The data show a few hundred thousand clones, with around 90% seen just once and 5.5% to 8.5% held by the top ten. Sequenced input: PBMCs or T cells enriched from blood (not recorded which). These receptors all come from a young man in a cohort exposed to, infected with or recovered from COVID-19 (not recorded which).

The chain couples TRBV15 to TRBJ1-4, with D possibly TRBD1 on 6 matching bases. The CDR3 consists of 14 residues. The V end lost 5 bases, the J end lost 8 bases, and 15 bases lay between the germline ends. Germline V gene data show CDR1 as LNHNV and CDR2 as YYDKDF (reference sequence). In DNA, the CDR3 is TGTGCCACCAGCCGGGACATTCGAGAAGAAAAACTGTTTTTT. Its translation is CATSRDIREEKLFF.

The chain couples TRBV4-1 to TRBJ1-4; perhaps TRBD1 as D (5 bases). Per the germline V gene, CDR1 is MGHRA and CDR2 is YSYEKL. The V gene lost 0 bases and the J gene lost 5 bases, with 7 bases spanning the gap. This CDR3 region has 14 residues. The CDR3, as DNA: TGCGCCAGCAGCCAAGAAACAGGCAATGAAAAACTGTTTTTT. Residues: CASSQETGNEKLFF.

The gene calls are TRBV15 and TRBJ1-2; D unresolved. Germline V CDR1 and CDR2: LNHNV, YYDKDF (reference sequence). The CDR3 has 11 amino acids. V was pared by 3 bases and J by 8 bases, with 7 bases between. The CDR3 nucleotides read TGTGCCACCAGCAGCTACGGGGGCTACACCTTC. Amino acids: CATSSYGGYTF.

The V call is TRBV7-8, the J call TRBJ1-4; D is possibly TRBD1 (5 bases). The length of the CDR3 is 14 residues. Trimming pared 0 bases from V and 7 bases from J, leaving 9 bases between. The germline CDR1 and CDR2 sequences are SGHVS and FQNEAQ. The CDR3 spells CASSLAGGGEKLFF. Here the CDR3 DNA reads TGTGCCAGCAGCTTAGCGGGGGGAGGTGAAAAACTGTTTTTT. Complete variable domain (other parts from reference TRBV7-8 and TRBJ1-4): GAGVSQSPRYKVAKRGQDVALRCDPISGHVSLFWYQQALGQGPEFLTYFQNEAQLDKSGLPSDRFFAERPEGSVSTLKIQRTQQEDSAVYLCASSLAGGGEKLFFGSGTQLSVL.

The chain links TRBV15 to TRBJ2-1, with 7 positions matching TRBD1. The CDR3 has 16 residues. Germline CDR1 is LNHNV and CDR2 is YYDKDF (reference sequence). After removal of 5 bases from V and 5 bases from J, the junction contained 12 bases not matched to a gene. DNA of the CDR3: TGTGCCACCAGCCTCCTATCCACAGGGGCCAACAATGAGCAGTTCTTC. It yields the protein CATSLLSTGANNEQFF. Supplemented by reference TRBV15 and TRBJ2-1, the full variable domain reads DAMVIQNPRYQVTQFGKPVTLSCSQTLNHNVMYWYQQKSSQAPKLLFHYYDKDFNNEADTPDNFQSRRPNTSFCFLDIRSPGLGDTAMYLCATSLLSTGANNEQFFGPGTRLTVL.

The chain couples TRBV3-1 (or the pseudogene TRBV3-2) to TRBJ2-7; 14 bases line up with TRBD2. This CDR3 is 18 amino acids long. V was clipped by 0 bases and J by 5 bases; unmatched bases: 9. CDR1 and CDR2 (germline): LGHDT, YNNKEL (reference sequence). The CDR3, as DNA: TGTGCCAGCAGCCAAGACCCGGGACTAGCGGGAGCCGGCGACGAGCAGTACTTC. Protein sequence: CASSQDPGLAGAGDEQYF.

J is TRBJ2-7 and V is TRBV9; D gene ambiguous. Trimming took 4 bases from V and 0 from J, leaving 11 bases between them. Germline CDR1 SGDLS, CDR2 YYNGEE. The CDR3 is 14 amino acids. The CDR3 is CASSPAASSYEQYF. The CDR3 DNA follows: TGTGCCAGCAGCCCCGCAGCGAGCTCCTACGAGCAGTACTTC.

The J gene is TRBJ1-5, the V gene TRBV2; a possible D gene is TRBD1 (5 bases). The V and J ends lost 7 bases and 5 bases respectively, with 18 bases between them. The germline CDR1 and CDR2 sequences are SNHLY and FYNNEI. This CDR3 is 15 amino acids long. For the CDR3, the DNA is TGTGCCAGCACGCTCTCATCGGGGGGAGATCAGCCCCAGCATTTT. The encoded protein is CASTLSSGGDQPQHF.

The rearrangement uses TRBV27 and TRBJ2-1; possibly TRBD2 for D (6 bases). This CDR3 has 15 amino acids. Germline V gene lookup returns CDR1 MNHEY and CDR2 SMNVEV (reference sequence). V shed 3 bases and J shed 4 bases, with 13 bases lying between them. The CDR3 loop is CASSFGGVGYNEQFF. For the CDR3, the DNA is TGTGCCAGCAGTTTCGGGGGAGTCGGTTACAATGAGCAGTTCTTC.

This clone has just one count. The rearrangement joins TRBV9 to TRBJ2-2, with a tentative D call TRBD2 (5 bases). Germline V gives CDR1 SGDLS, CDR2 YYNGEE. The CDR3 consists of 16 residues. With 0 bases removed from V and 4 bases from J, the gap between germline ends came to 13 bases. As DNA, the CDR3 is TGTGCCAGCAGCGTAGGAGAGAGTGAGGGCACCGGGGAGCTGTTTTTT. It is translated as CASSVGESEGTGELFF.